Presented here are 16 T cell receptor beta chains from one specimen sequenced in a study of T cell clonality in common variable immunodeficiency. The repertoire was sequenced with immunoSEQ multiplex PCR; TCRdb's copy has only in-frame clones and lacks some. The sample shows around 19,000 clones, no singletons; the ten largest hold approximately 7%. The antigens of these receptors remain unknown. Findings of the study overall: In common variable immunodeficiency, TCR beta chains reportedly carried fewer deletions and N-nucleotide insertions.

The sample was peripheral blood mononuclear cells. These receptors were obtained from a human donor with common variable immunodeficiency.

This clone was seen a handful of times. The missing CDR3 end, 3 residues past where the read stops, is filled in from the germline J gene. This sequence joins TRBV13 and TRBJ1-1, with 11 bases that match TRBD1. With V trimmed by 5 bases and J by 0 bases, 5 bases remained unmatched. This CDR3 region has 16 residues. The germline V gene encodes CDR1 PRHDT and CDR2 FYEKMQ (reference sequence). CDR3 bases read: TGTGCCAGCAGCGGACAGGGGGCGGCGATGAACACTGAA. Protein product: CASSGQGAAMNTE. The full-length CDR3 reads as CASSGQGAAMNTEAFF. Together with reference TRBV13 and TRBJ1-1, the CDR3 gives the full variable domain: AAGVIQSPRHLIKEKRETATLKCYPIPRHDTVYWYQQGPGQDPQFLISFYEKMQSDKGSIPDRFSAQQFSDYHSELNMSSLELGDSALYFCASSGQGAAMNTEAFFGQGTRLTVV.

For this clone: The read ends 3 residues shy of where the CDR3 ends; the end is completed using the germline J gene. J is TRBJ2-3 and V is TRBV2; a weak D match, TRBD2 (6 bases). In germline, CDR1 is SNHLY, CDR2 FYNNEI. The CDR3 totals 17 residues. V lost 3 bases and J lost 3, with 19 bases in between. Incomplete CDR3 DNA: TGTGCCAGCAGTGACCTCGGGACTCCACCAGGGACAGATACG. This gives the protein CASSDLGTPPGTDT. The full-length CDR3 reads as CASSDLGTPPGTDTQYF.

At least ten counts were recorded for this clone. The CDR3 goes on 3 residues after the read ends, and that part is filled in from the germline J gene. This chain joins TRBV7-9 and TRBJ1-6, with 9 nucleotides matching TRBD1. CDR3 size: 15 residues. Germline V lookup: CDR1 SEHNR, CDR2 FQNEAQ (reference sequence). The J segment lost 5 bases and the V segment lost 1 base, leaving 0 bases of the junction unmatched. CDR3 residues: CASSLGQGDNSPLHF. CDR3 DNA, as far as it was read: TGTGCCAGCAGCTTAGGACAGGGGGATAATTCACCC.

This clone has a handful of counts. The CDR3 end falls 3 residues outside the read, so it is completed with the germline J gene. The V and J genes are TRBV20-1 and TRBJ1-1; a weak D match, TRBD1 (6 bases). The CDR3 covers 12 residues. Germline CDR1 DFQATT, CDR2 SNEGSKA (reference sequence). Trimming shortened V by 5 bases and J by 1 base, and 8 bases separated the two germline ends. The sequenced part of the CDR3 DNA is TGCAGTGCTGGACAGCCGAACACTGAA. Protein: CSAGQPNTE. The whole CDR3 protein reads CSAGQPNTEAFF.

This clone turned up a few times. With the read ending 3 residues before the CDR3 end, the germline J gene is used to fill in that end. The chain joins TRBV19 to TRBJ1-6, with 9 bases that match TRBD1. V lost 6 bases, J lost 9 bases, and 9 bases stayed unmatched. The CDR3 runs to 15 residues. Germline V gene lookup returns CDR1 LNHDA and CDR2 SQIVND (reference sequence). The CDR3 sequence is CASRRGQGGASPLHF. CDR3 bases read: TGTGCCAGTAGGAGGGGACAGGGCGGAGCTTCACCC. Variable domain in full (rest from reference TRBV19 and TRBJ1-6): DGGITQSPKYLFRKEGQNVTLSCEQNLNHDAMYWYRQDPGQGLRLIYYSQIVNDFQKGDIAEGYSVSREKKESFPLTVTSAQKNPTAFYLCASRRGQGGASPLHFGNGTRLTVT.

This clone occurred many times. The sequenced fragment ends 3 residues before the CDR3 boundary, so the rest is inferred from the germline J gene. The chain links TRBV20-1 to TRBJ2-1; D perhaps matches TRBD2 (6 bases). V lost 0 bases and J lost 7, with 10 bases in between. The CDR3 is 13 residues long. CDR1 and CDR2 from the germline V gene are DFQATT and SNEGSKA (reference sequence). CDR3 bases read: TGCAGTGCTAGAGATCTTGGGGGGAATGAG. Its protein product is CSARDLGGNE. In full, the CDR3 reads CSARDLGGNEQFF.

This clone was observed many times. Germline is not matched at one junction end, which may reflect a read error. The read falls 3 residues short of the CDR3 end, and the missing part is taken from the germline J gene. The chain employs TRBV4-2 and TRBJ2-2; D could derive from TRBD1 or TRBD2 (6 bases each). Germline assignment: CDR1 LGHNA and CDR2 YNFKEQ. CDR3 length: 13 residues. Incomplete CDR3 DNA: TGCGCCAGCAGCCAAGGAGGGGGCGGGGAG. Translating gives CASSQGGGGE. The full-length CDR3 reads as CASSQGGGGELFF.

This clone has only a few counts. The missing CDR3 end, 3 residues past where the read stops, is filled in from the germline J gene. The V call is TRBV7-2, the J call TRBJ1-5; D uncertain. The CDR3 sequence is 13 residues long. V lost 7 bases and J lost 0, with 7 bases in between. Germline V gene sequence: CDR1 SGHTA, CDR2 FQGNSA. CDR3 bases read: TGTGCCAGCAACGACATTAGCAATCAGCCC. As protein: CASNDISNQP. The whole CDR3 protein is CASNDISNQPQHF.

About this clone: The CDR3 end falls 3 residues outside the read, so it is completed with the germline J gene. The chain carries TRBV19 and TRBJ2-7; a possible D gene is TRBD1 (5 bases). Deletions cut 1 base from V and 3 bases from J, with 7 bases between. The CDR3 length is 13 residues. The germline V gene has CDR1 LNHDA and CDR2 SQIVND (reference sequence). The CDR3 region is CASSIATGYEQYF. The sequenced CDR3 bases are TGTGCCAGTAGTATAGCAACAGGCTACGAG.

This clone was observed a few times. CDR3 bases read: TGTGCCAGCTCCCAGACTAAGAACACCGGGGAG. Residues: CASSQTKNTGE. The entire CDR3 protein reads CASSQTKNTGELFF. V is TRBV2 and J is TRBJ2-2, with D possibly matching TRBD2 (5 bases). The read stops 3 residues short of the end of the CDR3; the missing end is completed from the germline J gene. Germline CDR1 SNHLY, CDR2 FYNNEI. The CDR3 contains 14 residues. V was cut by 8 bases and J by 1 base, with 11 bases left in between.

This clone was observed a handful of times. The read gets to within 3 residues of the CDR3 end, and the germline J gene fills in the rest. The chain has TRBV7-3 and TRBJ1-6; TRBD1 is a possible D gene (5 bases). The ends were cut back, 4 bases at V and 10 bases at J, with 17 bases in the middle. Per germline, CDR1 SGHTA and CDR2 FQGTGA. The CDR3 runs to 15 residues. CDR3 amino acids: CASSSTGGSGSPLHF. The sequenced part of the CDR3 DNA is TGTGCCAGCAGCTCGACGGGGGGATCGGGGTCACCC.

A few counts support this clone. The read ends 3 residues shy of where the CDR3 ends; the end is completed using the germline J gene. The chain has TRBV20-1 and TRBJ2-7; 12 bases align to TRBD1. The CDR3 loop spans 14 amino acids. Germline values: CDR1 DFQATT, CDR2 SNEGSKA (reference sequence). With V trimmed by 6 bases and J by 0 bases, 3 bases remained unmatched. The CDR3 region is CSAPGQGASYEQYF. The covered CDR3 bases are TGCAGTGCACCGGGACAGGGGGCCTCCTACGAG.

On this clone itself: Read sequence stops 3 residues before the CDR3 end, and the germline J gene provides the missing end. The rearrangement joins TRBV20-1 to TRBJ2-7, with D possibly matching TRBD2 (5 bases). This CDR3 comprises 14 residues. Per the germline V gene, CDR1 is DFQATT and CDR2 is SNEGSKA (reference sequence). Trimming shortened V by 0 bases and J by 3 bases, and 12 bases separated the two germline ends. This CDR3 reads CSARESSGDYEQYF. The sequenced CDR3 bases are TGCAGTGCTAGAGAGTCGAGCGGAGACTACGAG.

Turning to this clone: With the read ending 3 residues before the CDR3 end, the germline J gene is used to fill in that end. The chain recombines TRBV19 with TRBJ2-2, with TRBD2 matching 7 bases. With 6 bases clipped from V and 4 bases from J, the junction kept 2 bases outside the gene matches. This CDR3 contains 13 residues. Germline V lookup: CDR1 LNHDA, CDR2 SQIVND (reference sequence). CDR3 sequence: CASRVAGTGELFF. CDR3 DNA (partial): TGTGCCAGTAGGGTAGCGGGCACCGGGGAG. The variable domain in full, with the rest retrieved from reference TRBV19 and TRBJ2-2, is DGGITQSPKYLFRKEGQNVTLSCEQNLNHDAMYWYRQDPGQGLRLIYYSQIVNDFQKGDIAEGYSVSREKKESFPLTVTSAQKNPTAFYLCASRVAGTGELFFGEGSRLTVL.

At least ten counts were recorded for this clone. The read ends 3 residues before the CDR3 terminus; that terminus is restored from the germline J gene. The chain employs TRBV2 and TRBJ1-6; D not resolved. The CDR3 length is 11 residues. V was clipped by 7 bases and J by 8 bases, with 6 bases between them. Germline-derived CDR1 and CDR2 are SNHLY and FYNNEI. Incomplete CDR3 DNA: TGTGCCAGCACCCTTGATTCACCC. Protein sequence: CASTLDSP. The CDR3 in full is CASTLDSPLHF.

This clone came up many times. Here the CDR3 reads CSARDGRVYEQYF. The CDR3 bases that were read are TGCAGTGCTAGAGATGGTAGGGTGTACGAG. The chain has TRBV20-1 and TRBJ2-7; D call uncertain. The DNA ends 3 residues before the CDR3 does, and the rest of the CDR3 is filled in from the germline J gene. This CDR3 is 13 amino acids long. Trimming took off 0 bases at V and 4 bases at J, with 10 bases between the two ends. In germline, CDR1 is DFQATT, CDR2 SNEGSKA (reference sequence).